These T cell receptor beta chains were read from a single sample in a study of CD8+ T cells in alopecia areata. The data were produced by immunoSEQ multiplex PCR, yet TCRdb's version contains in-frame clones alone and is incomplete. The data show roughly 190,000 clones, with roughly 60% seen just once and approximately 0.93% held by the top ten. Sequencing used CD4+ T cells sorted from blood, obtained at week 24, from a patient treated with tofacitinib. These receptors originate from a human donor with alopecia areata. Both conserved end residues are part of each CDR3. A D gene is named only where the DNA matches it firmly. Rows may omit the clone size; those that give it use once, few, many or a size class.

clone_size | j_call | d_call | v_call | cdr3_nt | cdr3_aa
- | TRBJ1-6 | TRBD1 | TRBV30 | TGTGCCTGGGCCCCAGGGGGACCCCTCCACTTT | CAWAPGGPLHF
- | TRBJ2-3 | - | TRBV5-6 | TGTGCCAGCAGCCTCGACAACCCCACAGATACGCAGTATTTT | CASSLDNPTDTQYF
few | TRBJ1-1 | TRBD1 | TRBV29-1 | TGCAGCGTGAGGGACAGCGACACTGAAGCTTTCTTT | CSVRDSDTEAFF
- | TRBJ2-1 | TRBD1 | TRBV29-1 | TGCAGCGCCGGACAGGACTACAATGAGCAGTTCTTC | CSAGQDYNEQFF
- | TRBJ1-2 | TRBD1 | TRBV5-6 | TGTGCCAGCAGCCCAGGGGGCTCTGGCTACACCTTC | CASSPGGSGYTF
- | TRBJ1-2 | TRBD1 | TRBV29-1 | TGCAGCGTTGAGGTGGACAGGGACCCAAAGATCTATGGCTACACCTTC | CSVEVDRDPKIYGYTF
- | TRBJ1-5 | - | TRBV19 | TGTGCCAGTAGTATAGATTCCGGGGTTGGCAATCAGCCCCAGCATTTT | CASSIDSGVGNQPQHF
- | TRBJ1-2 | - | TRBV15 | TGTGCCACCACTGCGACTAGGACCATAGACTATGGCTACACCTTC | CATTATRTIDYGYTF
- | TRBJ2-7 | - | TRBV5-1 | TGCGCCAGCAGCGTAACTCCAGACCACGAGCAGTACTTC | CASSVTPDHEQYF
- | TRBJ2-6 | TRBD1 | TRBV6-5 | TGTGCCAGCGGACAGGGGTTCTCTGGGGCCAACGTCCTGACTTTC | CASGQGFSGANVLTF
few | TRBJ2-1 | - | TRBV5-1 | TGCGCCAGCTTCGCAGGGGGGGCCCACAATGAGCAGTTCTTC | CASFAGGAHNEQFF
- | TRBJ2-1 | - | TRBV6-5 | TGTGCCAGCAGCAAGGGATGGTCGGGGAATGAGCAGTTCTTC | CASSKGWSGNEQFF
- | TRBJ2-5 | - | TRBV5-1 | TGCGCCAGCAGCTTTTCGTCTGGGGTTGGAGAGACCCAGTACTTC | CASSFSSGVGETQYF
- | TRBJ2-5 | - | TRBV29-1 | TGCAGCCTCCGACTCCCACAAGAGACCCAGTACTTC | CSLRLPQETQYF
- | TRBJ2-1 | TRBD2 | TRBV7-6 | TGTGCCAGCAGCTTAGAATGGCTAGCGGGGGGTAATGAGCAGTTCTTC | CASSLEWLAGGNEQFF
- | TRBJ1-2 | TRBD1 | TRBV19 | TGTGCCAGTAGAGACGGACAGGGAGATTATGGCTACACCTTC | CASRDGQGDYGYTF
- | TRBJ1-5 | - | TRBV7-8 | TGTGCCAGCAGCTTAGGGGGGAAACCAAATCAGCCCCAGCATTTT | CASSLGGKPNQPQHF
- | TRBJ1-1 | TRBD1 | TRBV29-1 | TGCAGCGTTGAACGGAGACAGGGGGACACTGAAGCTTTCTTT | CSVERRQGDTEAFF
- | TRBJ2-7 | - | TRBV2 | TGTGCCAGCAGTGAAGCAGGAGCAACCGAGCAGTACTTC | CASSEAGATEQYF
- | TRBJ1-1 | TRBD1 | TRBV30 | TGTGCCTGGACAGGGGGCCCTACTTTGGGCACTGAAGCTTTCTTT | CAWTGGPTLGTEAFF
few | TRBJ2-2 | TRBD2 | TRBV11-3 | TGTGCCAGCAGCTTAGCCGGGACTAGCAGGACCGGGGAGCTGTTTTTT | CASSLAGTSRTGELFF
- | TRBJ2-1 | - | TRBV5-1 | TGCGCCAGCAGTGTCGCGTACAATGAGCAGTTCTTC | CASSVAYNEQFF
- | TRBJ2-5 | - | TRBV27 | TGTGCCAGCAGTTCTAGAAACCCACAAGAGACCCAGTACTTC | CASSSRNPQETQYF
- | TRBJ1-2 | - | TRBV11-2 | TGTGCCAGCAGCTCAGGACGGGACTATGGCTACACCTTC | CASSSGRDYGYTF
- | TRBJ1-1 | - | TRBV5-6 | TGTGCCAGCAGCTCACAGGGATTGAACACTGAAGCTTTCTTT | CASSSQGLNTEAFF
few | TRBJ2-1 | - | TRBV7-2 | TGTGCCAGCAGCTTAACCGTGGGGCACAATGAGCAGTTCTTC | CASSLTVGHNEQFF
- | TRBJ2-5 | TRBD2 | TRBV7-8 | TGTGCCAGCGCGGGGGGTACCGGCAGGGAGACCCAGTACTTC | CASAGGTGRETQYF
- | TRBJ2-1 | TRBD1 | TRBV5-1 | TGCGCCAGCAGCTCGGGACAGGGGGGTCGGAATGAGCAGTTCTTC | CASSSGQGGRNEQFF
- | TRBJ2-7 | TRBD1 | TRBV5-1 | TGCGCCAGCAATTCCCGGGCAGGGGGTGAAGGCGAGCAGTACTTC | CASNSRAGGEGEQYF
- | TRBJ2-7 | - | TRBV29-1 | TGCAGCGTTGTCGAGCGGCCGGGGCTCCCCTACGAGCAGTACTTC | CSVVERPGLPYEQYF
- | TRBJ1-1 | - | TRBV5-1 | TGCGCCAGCAGACCTGAGGGGCGGGGAACTGAAGCTTTCTTT | CASRPEGRGTEAFF
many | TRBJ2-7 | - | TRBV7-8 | TGTGCCAGCAGCTTAGGAGGGGCCGACTACGAGCAGTACTTC | CASSLGGADYEQYF
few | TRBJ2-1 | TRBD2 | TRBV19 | TGTGCCAGTAGTCGAGCGGGGGGGCCGGGCAATGAGCAGTTCTTC | CASSRAGGPGNEQFF
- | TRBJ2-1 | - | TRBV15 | TGTGCCACCAGCAGAGAGTCTCACTCGCGGGGTCACAATGAGCAGTTCTTC | CATSRESHSRGHNEQFF
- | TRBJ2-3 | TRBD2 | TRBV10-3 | TGTGCCAGCTCGGCGGGGGGCCTCCGCACAGATACGCAGTATTTT | CASSAGGLRTDTQYF
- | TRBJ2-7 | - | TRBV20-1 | TGCAGTGCCCAGGGCCCCTACGAGCAGTACTTC | CSAQGPYEQYF
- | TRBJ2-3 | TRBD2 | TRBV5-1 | TGCGCCAGCAGCCAGGTAGCGGGGGCCTACACAGATACGCAGTATTTT | CASSQVAGAYTDTQYF